The 28 T cell receptor beta chains below come from one sample, sequenced in a study of cytomegalovirus exposure and HLA in healthy donors (dated by TCRdb to about 2017). The library was built by means of the immunoSEQ multiplex PCR assay. For the multiplex PCR, a mixture combining 60 forward primers for TCR Vbeta segments and 13 reverse primers for TCR Jbeta segments was used. TCRdb's version of the immuneACCESS table is confined to in-frame rearrangements and falls short of the full clone set. An unresolved V gene accounts for under half of the shortfall where checked; the remainder is of unknown origin. This sample's table contains 130,000 or so clones. The top ten clonotypes cover around 1.6% of the sample. Sequenced sample: PBMCs. These receptors all come from a man younger than 35 in good health and CMV-seronegative.

The rearrangement joins TRBV21-1 to TRBJ1-3; the table calls TRBD1, which could not be checked here. TRBV21-1 corresponds to a pseudogene. The CDR3 is 17 residues long. The CDR3 DNA is TGTGCCAGCAGCAAAGTCCTAGGGACAGGGAGAGGAAACACCATATATTTT. Amino acid sequence: CASSKVLGTGRGNTIYF.

The V call is TRBV7-2, the J call TRBJ1-2, with D tentatively TRBD1 (5 bases). CDR1 is SGHTA, CDR2 FQGNSA, per germline. The CDR3 covers 14 residues. The V end lost 2 bases, the J end lost 7 bases, and 14 bases lay between the germline ends. The CDR3 sequence: CASSLSRGDGGYTF. The CDR3 DNA reads as TGTGCCAGCAGCTTATCACGGGGGGATGGTGGCTACACCTTC.

This chain uses TRBV7-3 with TRBJ2-2, with D perhaps TRBD2 (5 bases). The CDR3 sequence is 14 residues long. The germline V gene encodes CDR1 SGHTA and CDR2 FQGTGA. Trimming cost V 4 bases and J 6 bases, with 12 bases left between them. CDR3 residues: CASSYQPGAGELFF. The CDR3 DNA follows: TGTGCCAGCAGCTACCAACCCGGGGCCGGGGAGCTGTTTTTT. Together with reference TRBV7-3 and TRBJ2-2, the CDR3 gives the full variable domain: GAGVSQTPSNKVTEKGKYVELRCDPISGHTALYWYRQSLGQGPEFLIYFQGTGAADDSGLPNDRFFAVRPEGSVSTLKIQRTERGDSAVYLCASSYQPGAGELFFGEGSRLTVL.

CDR3 residues: CASSLGTSGRGEQYF. CDR3 sequence (DNA): TGTGCCAGCAGTTTAGGGACTAGCGGGAGAGGGGAGCAGTACTTC. The chain combines TRBV27 with TRBJ2-7; 14 nucleotides agree with TRBD2. The CDR3 is 15 amino acids. The germline gives CDR1 MNHEY, CDR2 SMNVEV (reference sequence). J was trimmed by 7 bases and V by 2 bases; bases with no gene match: 4.

CDR3 amino acids: CASSLVGRGNTIYF. Written as DNA, the CDR3 is TGTGCCAGCAGCTTAGTTGGCAGGGGCAACACCATATATTTT. The chain joins TRBV7-2 to TRBJ1-3, with TRBD1 as a possible D gene (6 bases). Germline lookup yields CDR1 SGHTA and CDR2 FQGNSA. With 1 base removed from V and 7 bases from J, the gap between germline ends came to 11 bases. The CDR3 has 14 amino acids.

The V gene is TRBV9, the J gene TRBJ2-3; 7 bases are shared with TRBD2. The trim removed 0 bases at V and 2 bases at J, leaving 6 bases unmatched. This CDR3 contains 16 residues. The germline CDR1 and CDR2 sequences are SGDLS and YYNGEE. This chain's CDR3 is CASSVEAGAYTDTQYF. In nucleotides, the CDR3 is TGTGCCAGCAGCGTAGAGGCGGGAGCCTACACAGATACGCAGTATTTT. Drawing the rest from reference TRBV9 and TRBJ2-3, the complete variable domain is DSGVTQTPKHLITATGQRVTLRCSPRSGDLSVYWYQQSLDQGLQFLIQYYNGEERAKGNILERFSAQQFPDLHSELNLSSLELGDSALYFCASSVEAGAYTDTQYFGPGTRLTVL.

The J gene is TRBJ2-3, the V gene TRBV6-6; 7 positions match TRBD2. The germline CDR1 and CDR2 sequences are MNHNY and SVGAGI (reference sequence). V was clipped by 6 bases and J by 4 bases; unmatched bases: 13. This CDR3 is 16 amino acids long. The CDR3 coding sequence is TGTGCCAGCAGCCAGGGTGGCGGGGGTAGCTCAGATACGCAGTATTTT. Protein: CASSQGGGGSSDTQYF.

The rearrangement joins TRBV6-5 to TRBJ1-1; tentative D call: TRBD1 (5 bases). Deletions cut 5 bases from V and 2 bases from J, with 9 bases between. The germline CDR1 and CDR2 sequences are MNHEY and SVGAGI. The CDR3 loop spans 13 amino acids. The CDR3 spells CASSHDRNTEAFF. CDR3 nucleotides: TGTGCCAGCAGTCACGACAGAAACACTGAAGCTTTCTTT.

This chain links TRBV9 with TRBJ1-3, with D unresolved. Germline CDR1 is SGDLS and CDR2 is YYNGEE. The CDR3 runs 13 residues. V lost 4 bases and J lost 4, with 9 bases in between. The CDR3 region is CASSSTRGNTIYF. The DNA of the CDR3 is TGTGCCAGCAGCTCCACGAGGGGAAACACCATATATTTT.

The chain couples TRBV19 to TRBJ1-2; D ambiguous. CDR3 length equals 13 residues. Germline V lookup: CDR1 LNHDA, CDR2 SQIVND (reference sequence). Deletions cut 5 bases from V and 4 bases from J, with 11 bases between. The CDR3 DNA reads as TGTGCCAGTAGTCTAGCGGGATTCTATGGCTACACCTTC. As protein: CASSLAGFYGYTF.

This rearrangement joins TRBV19 to TRBJ2-7; TRBD1 matches at 7 bases. From germline, CDR1 is LNHDA and CDR2 SQIVND (reference sequence). This CDR3 comprises 15 residues. V was clipped by 2 bases and J by 6 bases; unmatched bases: 10. The CDR3 is CASSISLQGRSEQYF. CDR3 bases: TGTGCCAGTAGTATATCCCTACAGGGGCGAAGCGAGCAGTACTTC.

This chain uses TRBV15 with TRBJ1-1; the match to TRBD1 covers 8 bases. The CDR3 loop spans 17 amino acids. Trimming at V came to 0 bases and at J to 4 bases, leaving 10 bases not matched to a gene. CDR1 and CDR2 (germline): LNHNV, YYDKDF (reference sequence). The CDR3 here is CATSRDRTGQTSTEAFF. CDR3 nucleotides: TGTGCCACCAGCAGAGATCGGACAGGGCAAACCTCCACTGAAGCTTTCTTT. Supplemented by reference TRBV15 and TRBJ1-1, the full variable domain reads DAMVIQNPRYQVTQFGKPVTLSCSQTLNHNVMYWYQQKSSQAPKLLFHYYDKDFNNEADTPDNFQSRRPNTSFCFLDIRSPGLGDTAMYLCATSRDRTGQTSTEAFFGQGTRLTVV.

A word on this clone: This specimen includes other DNA sequences encoding the same CDR3. The chain uses TRBV27 and TRBJ2-3; D unclear. From germline, CDR1 is MNHEY and CDR2 SMNVEV (reference sequence). CDR3 length: 12 residues. The V gene lost 4 bases and the J gene lost 1 base, with 3 bases spanning the gap. CDR3: CASSSGTDTQYF. DNA of the CDR3: TGTGCCAGCAGTTCAGGCACAGATACGCAGTATTTT.

As DNA, the CDR3 is TGTGCCAGCAGTGAGGGGGCGGGTAAGCAGCCCCAGCATTTT. Its protein is CASSEGAGKQPQHF. This chain connects TRBV28 to TRBJ1-5; 7 bases are shared with TRBD1. J gave up 7 bases and V 5 bases, and 8 bases lay outside the gene matches. The germline gives CDR1 MDHEN, CDR2 SYDVKM. CDR3 length: 14 residues. The complete variable domain, with remaining parts taken from reference TRBV28 and TRBJ1-5, reads DVKVTQSSRYLVKRTGEKVFLECVQDMDHENMFWYRQDPGLGLRLIYFSYDVKMKEKGDIPEGYSVSREKKERFSLILESASTNQTSMYLCASSEGAGKQPQHFGDGTRLSIL.

The J gene is TRBJ1-5, the V gene TRBV28, with a possible D match to TRBD1 (6 bases). Germline loops: CDR1 MDHEN, CDR2 SYDVKM. V lost 6 bases and J lost 7, with 10 bases in between. The CDR3 has 12 residues. CDR3 region: CASRDRLQPQHF. The CDR3 region has the DNA TGTGCCAGCAGAGACAGGTTGCAGCCCCAGCATTTT.

This chain links TRBV5-1 with TRBJ1-3, with D possibly matching TRBD1 (6 bases). Trimming cost V 0 bases and J 1 base, with 11 bases left between them. The CDR3 runs to 16 residues. Germline V gene sequence: CDR1 SGHRS, CDR2 YFSETQ. The CDR3 DNA follows: TGCGCCAGCAGCTTGGGCCCCACAGGGTCTGGAAACACCATATATTTT. Protein product: CASSLGPTGSGNTIYF.

The gene calls are TRBV27 and TRBJ1-2, with TRBD1 matching over 10 bases. The CDR3 loop spans 15 amino acids. J lost 2 bases, V lost 5 bases, and 5 bases had no gene match. In germline, CDR1 is MNHEY, CDR2 SMNVEV (reference sequence). DNA for the CDR3: TGTGCCAGCAGTCAGCAGGGACAGGGGAACTATGGCTACACCTTC. It translates to CASSQQGQGNYGYTF.

The V and J genes are TRBV27 and TRBJ1-1, with a weak D call TRBD1 (5 bases). Per the germline V gene, CDR1 is MNHEY and CDR2 is SMNVEV (reference sequence). The ends were cut back, 2 bases at V and 10 bases at J, with 14 bases in the middle. The CDR3 consists of 13 residues. The CDR3 sequence: CASSLSPDRLAFF. The CDR3 DNA follows: TGTGCCAGCAGTTTAAGCCCCGACAGACTAGCTTTCTTT.

V and J are TRBV2 and TRBJ1-5; D gene ambiguous. The CDR3 is 12 residues long. The germline gives CDR1 SNHLY, CDR2 FYNNEI. Deletions cut 6 bases from V and 5 bases from J, with 8 bases between. CDR3 coding DNA: TGTGCCAGCAGAGCAGGTGATCAGCCCCAGCATTTT. Protein: CASRAGDQPQHF.

V gene TRBV6-6 combines with J gene TRBJ2-1; D not resolved. Trimming removed 5 bases from V and 10 bases from J, with 12 bases in between. Germline loops: CDR1 MNHNY, CDR2 SVGAGI (reference sequence). The CDR3 is made up of 12 amino acids. The CDR3 DNA is TGTGCCAGCAGTCGCGACATTCACGAGCAGTTCTTC. This translates into CASSRDIHEQFF.

The rearrangement links TRBV5-8 to TRBJ2-3, with 7 bases fitting TRBD1. Trimming at V came to 4 bases and at J to 4 bases, leaving 9 bases not matched to a gene. This CDR3 spans 15 amino acids. CDR1 and CDR2 from the germline V gene are SGHTS and YDEGEE. The chain's CDR3 is CASSRRDREADTQYF. In DNA form, the CDR3 reads TGTGCCAGCAGCCGCCGGGACAGAGAAGCAGATACGCAGTATTTT.

The chain carries TRBV9 and TRBJ1-5; unclear D gene. This CDR3 is built from 15 residues. Germline V gene lookup returns CDR1 SGDLS and CDR2 YYNGEE. Between the trimmed V and J ends, which lost 0 bases and 0 bases, there was a span of 7 bases. The CDR3 region is CASSVEAYSNQPQHF. The CDR3 region has the DNA TGTGCCAGCAGCGTAGAAGCGTATAGCAATCAGCCCCAGCATTTT.

The chain joins TRBV12-2 to TRBJ2-7; the table's D gene call, TRBD2, was not cross checked with the DNA. TRBV12-2 is assigned pseudogene status. This CDR3 comprises 17 residues. The CDR3 bases are TGTGCAAGTCGCTTAGCGGGGACTAGCGGGGAACCCTACGAGCAGTACTTC. This gives the protein CASRLAGTSGEPYEQYF.

CDR3 sequence: CASSSGLGDRKNIQYF. The CDR3 nucleotides are TGTGCCAGCAGCTCGGGATTAGGGGACAGGAAAAACATTCAGTACTTC. The chain employs TRBV5-4 and TRBJ2-4, with 8 bases identical to TRBD1. Germline loops: CDR1 SGHNT, CDR2 YYREEE (reference sequence). There are 16 residues in the CDR3. V dropped 3 bases and J dropped 4; count of bases not matched to a gene: 9.

This chain uses TRBV29-1 with TRBJ2-1; 9 bases agree with TRBD1. CDR3 length equals 16 residues. From germline, CDR1 is SQVTM and CDR2 ANQGSEA. The junction had 8 bases not matched to a gene; V was cut back by 5 bases and J by 0 bases. CDR3: CSVFPPTGGSYNEQFF. The CDR3 DNA reads as TGCAGCGTTTTCCCCCCGACAGGGGGCTCCTACAATGAGCAGTTCTTC.

The J gene is TRBJ2-1, the V gene TRBV29-1, with a possible D match to TRBD2 (5 bases). The germline CDR1 and CDR2 sequences are SQVTM and ANQGSEA. Between the trimmed V and J ends, which lost 2 bases and 2 bases, there was a span of 19 bases. The CDR3 contains 17 residues. CDR3 residues: CSVEKEISVNTYNEQFF. CDR3 sequence (DNA): TGCAGCGTTGAAAAGGAGATTAGCGTTAACACCTACAATGAGCAGTTCTTC.

The V and J genes are TRBV7-2 and TRBJ1-2; 7 nucleotides line up with TRBD1. The CDR3 consists of 14 residues. Trimming took 5 bases from V and 5 from J; bases not matched to a gene: 8. Per the germline V gene, CDR1 is SGHTA and CDR2 is FQGNSA. CDR3 coding DNA: TGTGCCAGCAGCCTACAACAGGGGTCGTATGGCTACACCTTC. Encoded protein: CASSLQQGSYGYTF.

This chain connects TRBV19 to TRBJ1-5; 9 bases are a match to TRBD1. Germline CDR1 is LNHDA and CDR2 is SQIVND (reference sequence). The CDR3 is 17 amino acids. V was clipped by 3 bases and J by 4 bases; unmatched bases: 10. The CDR3 sequence: CASSIGGQGWGNQPQHF. CDR3 coding DNA: TGTGCCAGTAGTATCGGGGGACAGGGTTGGGGGAATCAGCCCCAGCATTTT.